This T cell receptor (beta chain) was sequenced during a study of blood T cells in healthy people across ages. Trimming left V 2 bases short and J 8 bases short, with 21 bases between. There are 17 residues in the CDR3. CDR1 SGHTA and CDR2 FQGNSA come from the germline V gene. The second PCR ran roughly 6 to 12 cycles with a sample-barcoded 5' primer and J-beta primers. From the 5' RACE reads, TCRdb called clonotypes with MiXCR, one entry per CDR3 protein. In the table there are around 1.1 million distinct CDR3 sequences, 35% to 40% of which are singletons. Study conclusions and caveats: Among T cells, TCR beta diversity per million cells dropped roughly linearly as age rose. Long-lived donors exceeded aged donors in naive CD4+ cells and diversity.

Points on this clonotype: Its antigen is not known.

The sample comprised blood. This rearrangement joins TRBV7-2 to TRBJ1-4, with D possibly being TRBD1 (6 bases). The clonotype originates from a man between 18 and 35 years old in good health. The CDR3 region is CASSLSSPVRTGEKLFF. The CDR3 nucleotides are TGTGCCAGCAGCTTAAGTAGCCCCGTGAGAACAGGGGAAAAACTGTTTTTT.